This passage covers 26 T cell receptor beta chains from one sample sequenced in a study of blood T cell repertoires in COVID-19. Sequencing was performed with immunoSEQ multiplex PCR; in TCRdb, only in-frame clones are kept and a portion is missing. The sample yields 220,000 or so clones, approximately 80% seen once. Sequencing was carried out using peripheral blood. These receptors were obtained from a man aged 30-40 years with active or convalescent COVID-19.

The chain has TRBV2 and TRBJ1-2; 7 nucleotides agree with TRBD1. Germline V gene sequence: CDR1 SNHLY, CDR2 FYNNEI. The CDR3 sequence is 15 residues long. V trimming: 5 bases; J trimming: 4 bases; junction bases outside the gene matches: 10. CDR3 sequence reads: CASSLRRDRVYGYTF. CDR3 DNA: TGTGCCAGCAGTCTCCGGCGGGACAGAGTCTATGGCTACACCTTC.

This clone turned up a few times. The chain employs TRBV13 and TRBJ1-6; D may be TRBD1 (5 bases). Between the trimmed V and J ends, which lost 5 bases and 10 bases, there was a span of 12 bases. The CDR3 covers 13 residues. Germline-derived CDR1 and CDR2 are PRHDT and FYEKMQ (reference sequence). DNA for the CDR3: TGTGCCAGCAGCACGGGCAGGGTGTCACCCCTCCACTTT. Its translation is CASSTGRVSPLHF.

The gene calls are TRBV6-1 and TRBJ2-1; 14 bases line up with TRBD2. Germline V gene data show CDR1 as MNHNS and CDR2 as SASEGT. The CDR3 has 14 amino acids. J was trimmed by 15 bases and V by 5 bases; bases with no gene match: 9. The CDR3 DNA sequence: TGTGCCAGCAGTCCTTCGGGACTAGCGGGAGCGCGGTTCTTC. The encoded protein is CASSPSGLAGARFF.

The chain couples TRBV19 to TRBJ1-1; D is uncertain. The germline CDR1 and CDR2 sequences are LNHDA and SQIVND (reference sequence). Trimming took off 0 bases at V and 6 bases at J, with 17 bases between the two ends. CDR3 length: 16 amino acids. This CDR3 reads CASSIDLRRAGPEAFF. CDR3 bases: TGTGCCAGTAGTATAGACCTCAGGAGGGCCGGCCCTGAAGCTTTCTTT.

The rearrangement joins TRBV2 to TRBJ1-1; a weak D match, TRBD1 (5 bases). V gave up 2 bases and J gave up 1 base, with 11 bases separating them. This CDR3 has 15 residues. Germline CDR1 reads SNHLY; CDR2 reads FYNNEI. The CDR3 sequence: CASSERLTANTEAFF. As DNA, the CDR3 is TGTGCCAGCAGTGAAAGGCTGACAGCGAACACTGAAGCTTTCTTT. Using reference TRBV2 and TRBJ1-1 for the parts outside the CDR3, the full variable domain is EPEVTQTPSHQVTQMGQEVILRCVPISNHLYFYWYRQILGQKVEFLVSFYNNEISEKSEIFDDQFSVERPDGSNFTLKIRSTKLEDSAMYFCASSERLTANTEAFFGQGTRLTVV.

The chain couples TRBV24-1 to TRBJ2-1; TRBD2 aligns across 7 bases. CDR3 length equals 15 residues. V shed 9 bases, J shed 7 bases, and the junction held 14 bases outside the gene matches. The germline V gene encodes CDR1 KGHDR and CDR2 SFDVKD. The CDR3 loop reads CATEGGGSGKNEQFF. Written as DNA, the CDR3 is TGTGCCACCGAGGGCGGGGGTTCGGGTAAGAATGAGCAGTTCTTC.

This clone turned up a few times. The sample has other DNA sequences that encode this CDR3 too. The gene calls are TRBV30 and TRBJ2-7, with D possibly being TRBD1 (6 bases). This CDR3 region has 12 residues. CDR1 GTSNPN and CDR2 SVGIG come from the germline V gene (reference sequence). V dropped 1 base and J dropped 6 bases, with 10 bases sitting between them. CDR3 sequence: CAWSGAGVEQYF. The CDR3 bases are TGTGCCTGGAGTGGAGCAGGGGTCGAGCAGTACTTC.

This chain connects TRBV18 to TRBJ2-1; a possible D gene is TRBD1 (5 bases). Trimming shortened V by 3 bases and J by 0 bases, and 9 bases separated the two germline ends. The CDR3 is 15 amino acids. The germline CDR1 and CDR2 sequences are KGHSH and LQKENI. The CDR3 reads CASSPGLSSYNEQFF. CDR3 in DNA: TGTGCCAGCTCACCGGGGCTAAGCTCCTACAATGAGCAGTTCTTC.

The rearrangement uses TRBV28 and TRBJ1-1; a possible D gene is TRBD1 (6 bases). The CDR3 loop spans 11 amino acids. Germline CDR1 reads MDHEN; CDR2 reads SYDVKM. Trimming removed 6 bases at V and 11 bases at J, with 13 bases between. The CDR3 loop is CASSSRQEAFF. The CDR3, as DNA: TGTGCCAGCAGCTCCCGACAGGAGGCTTTCTTT.

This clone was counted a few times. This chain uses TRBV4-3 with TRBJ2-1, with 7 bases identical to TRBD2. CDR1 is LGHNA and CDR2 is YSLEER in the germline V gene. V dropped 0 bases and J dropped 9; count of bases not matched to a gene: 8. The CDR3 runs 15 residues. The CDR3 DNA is TGCGCCAGCAGCCAAGAGGAGGGAGGGCCGGGTGAGCAGTTCTTC. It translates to CASSQEEGGPGEQFF.

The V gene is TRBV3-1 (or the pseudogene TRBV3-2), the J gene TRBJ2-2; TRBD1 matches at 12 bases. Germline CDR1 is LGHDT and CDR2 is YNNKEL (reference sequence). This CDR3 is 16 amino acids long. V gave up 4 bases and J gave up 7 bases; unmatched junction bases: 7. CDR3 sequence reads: CASSRRDRGRHGELFF. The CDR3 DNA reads TGTGCCAGCAGCCGCCGGGACAGGGGGCGCCACGGGGAGCTGTTTTTT.

The CDR3 coding sequence is TGTGCCAGCAGGGCTGGACAGAGTCCGAACACTGAAGCTTTCTTT. It specifies CASRAGQSPNTEAFF. The chain couples TRBV2 to TRBJ1-1; possible D gene TRBD1, 6 bases. The CDR3 has 15 amino acids. Germline V gene data show CDR1 as SNHLY and CDR2 as FYNNEI. Trimming pared 6 bases from V and 1 base from J, leaving 15 bases between. Full variable domain (missing parts from reference TRBV2 and TRBJ1-1): EPEVTQTPSHQVTQMGQEVILRCVPISNHLYFYWYRQILGQKVEFLVSFYNNEISEKSEIFDDQFSVERPDGSNFTLKIRSTKLEDSAMYFCASRAGQSPNTEAFFGQGTRLTVV.

Written as DNA, the CDR3 is TGTGCCAGCAGCGCACAGGGGCCTCACACTGAAGCTTTCTTT. It translates to CASSAQGPHTEAFF. The chain links TRBV7-9 to TRBJ1-1; 7 positions match TRBD1. Germline CDR1 reads SEHNR; CDR2 reads FQNEAQ (reference sequence). Unmatched junction bases numbered 6, after V lost 5 bases and J lost 3 bases. The CDR3 covers 14 residues.

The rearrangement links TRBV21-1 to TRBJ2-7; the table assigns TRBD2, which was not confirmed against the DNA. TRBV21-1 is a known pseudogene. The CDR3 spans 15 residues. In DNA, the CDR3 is TGTGCCAGCAGCTTCCCGGGACTAGCTAACTACGAGCAGTACTTC. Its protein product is CASSFPGLANYEQYF.

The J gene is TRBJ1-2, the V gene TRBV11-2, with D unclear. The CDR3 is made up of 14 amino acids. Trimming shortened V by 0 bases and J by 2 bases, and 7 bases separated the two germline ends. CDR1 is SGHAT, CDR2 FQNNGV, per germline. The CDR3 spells CASSLEGRNYGYTF. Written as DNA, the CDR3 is TGTGCCAGCAGCTTAGAAGGGAGGAACTATGGCTACACCTTC.

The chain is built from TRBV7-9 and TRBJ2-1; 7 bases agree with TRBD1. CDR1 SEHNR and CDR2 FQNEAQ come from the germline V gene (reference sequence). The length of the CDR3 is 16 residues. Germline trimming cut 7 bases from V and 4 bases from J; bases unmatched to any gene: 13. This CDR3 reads CASTDPTGTAYNEQFF. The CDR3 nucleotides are TGTGCCAGCACCGATCCAACCGGGACAGCTTACAATGAGCAGTTCTTC.

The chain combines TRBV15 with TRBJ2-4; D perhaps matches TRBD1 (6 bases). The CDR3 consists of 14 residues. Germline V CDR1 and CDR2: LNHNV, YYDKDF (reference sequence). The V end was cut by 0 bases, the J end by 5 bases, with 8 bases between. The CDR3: CATSRDWTENIQYF. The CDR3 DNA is TGTGCCACCAGCAGAGATTGGACAGAAAACATTCAGTACTTC.

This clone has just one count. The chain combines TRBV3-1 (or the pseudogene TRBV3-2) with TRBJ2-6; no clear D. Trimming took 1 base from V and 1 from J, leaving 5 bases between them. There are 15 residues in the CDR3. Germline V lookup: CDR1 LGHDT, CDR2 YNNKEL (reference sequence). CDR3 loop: CASSQVQSGANVLTF. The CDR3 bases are TGTGCCAGCAGCCAAGTACAATCTGGGGCCAACGTCCTGACTTTC.

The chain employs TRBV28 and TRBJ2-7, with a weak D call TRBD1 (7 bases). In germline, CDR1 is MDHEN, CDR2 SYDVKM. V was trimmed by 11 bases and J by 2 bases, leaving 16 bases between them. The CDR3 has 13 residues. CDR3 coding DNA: TGTGCCGGGGGGACAGTCAGACCCTACGAGCAGTACTTC. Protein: CAGGTVRPYEQYF.

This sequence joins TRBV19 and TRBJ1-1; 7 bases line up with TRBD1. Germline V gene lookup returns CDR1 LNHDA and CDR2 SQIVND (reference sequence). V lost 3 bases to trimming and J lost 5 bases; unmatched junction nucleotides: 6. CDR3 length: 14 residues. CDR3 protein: CASSMGQGETEAFF. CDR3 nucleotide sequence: TGTGCCAGTAGTATGGGCCAGGGGGAGACTGAAGCTTTCTTT.

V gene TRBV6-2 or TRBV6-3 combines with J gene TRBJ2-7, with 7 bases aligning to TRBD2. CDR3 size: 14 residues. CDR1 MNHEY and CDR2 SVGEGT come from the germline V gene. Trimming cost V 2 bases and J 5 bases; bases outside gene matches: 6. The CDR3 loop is CASSYGREPHEQYF. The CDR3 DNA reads TGTGCCAGCAGTTACGGGAGGGAACCCCACGAGCAGTACTTC.

The CDR3, as DNA: TGTGCCAGCAGCCTCTCGGGGGGGCCTGCCGGGGAGACCCAGTACTTC. Translated, it gives CASSLSGGPAGETQYF. The chain employs TRBV13 and TRBJ2-5; 8 bases agree with TRBD2. The germline V gene has CDR1 PRHDT and CDR2 FYEKMQ (reference sequence). V lost 5 bases, J lost 5 bases, and 13 bases stayed unmatched. The CDR3 has 16 amino acids.

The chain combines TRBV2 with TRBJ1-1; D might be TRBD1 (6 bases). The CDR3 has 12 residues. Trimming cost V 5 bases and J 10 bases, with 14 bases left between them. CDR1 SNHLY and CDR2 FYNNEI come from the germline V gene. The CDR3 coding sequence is TGTGCCAGCAGTCAAGACAGGATTGGAGCTTTCTTT. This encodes CASSQDRIGAFF.

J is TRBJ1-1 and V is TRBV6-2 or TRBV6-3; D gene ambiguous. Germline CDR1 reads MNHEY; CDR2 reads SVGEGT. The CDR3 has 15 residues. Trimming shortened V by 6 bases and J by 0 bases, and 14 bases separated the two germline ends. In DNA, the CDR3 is TGTGCCAGCAGCCCCTCTTACAATATGAACACTGAAGCTTTCTTT. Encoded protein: CASSPSYNMNTEAFF.

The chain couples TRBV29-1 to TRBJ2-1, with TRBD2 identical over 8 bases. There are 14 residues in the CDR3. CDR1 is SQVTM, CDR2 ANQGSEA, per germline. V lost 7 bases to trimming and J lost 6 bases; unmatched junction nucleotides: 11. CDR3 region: CSGGKAGGTNEQFF. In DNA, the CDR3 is TGCAGCGGTGGGAAGGCGGGAGGAACCAATGAGCAGTTCTTC.

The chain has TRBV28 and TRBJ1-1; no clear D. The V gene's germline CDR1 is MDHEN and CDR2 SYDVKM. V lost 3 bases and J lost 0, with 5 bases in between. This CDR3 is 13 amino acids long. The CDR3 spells CASSFGMNTEAFF. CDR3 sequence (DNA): TGTGCCAGCAGTTTCGGGATGAACACTGAAGCTTTCTTT. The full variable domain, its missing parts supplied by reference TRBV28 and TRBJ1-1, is DVKVTQSSRYLVKRTGEKVFLECVQDMDHENMFWYRQDPGLGLRLIYFSYDVKMKEKGDIPEGYSVSREKKERFSLILESASTNQTSMYLCASSFGMNTEAFFGQGTRLTVV.